This TCR beta chain was recovered during a study of shared clonotypes between healthy human individuals. Overall study findings and caveats: Clonotype sharing among donors was thought likely to change with sequencing depth. In general, naive subsets displayed greater estimated richness than memory subsets did.

The donors were all Caucasian adults (living in Nashville, Tennessee). Partitioning of CD4+ cells yielded a CD45RA+ naive subset and a CD45RA-negative memory subset. Measured with immunoSEQ multiplex PCR; TCRdb has only the in-frame clones, and not every one. The sample lists around 2.5 million clones, 93% occurring once. With respect to this clone: Antigen: not known.

The clonotype originates from a man younger than 35 in good health. Some clones in this sample may be carry-over from other donors' samples. The sequenced sample consisted of naive CD4+ T cells from PBMCs. Subset defined: CD45RA+ positively selected.

For the CDR3, the DNA is TGTGCCAGCAGACCTCCCTCTGAATGGACAGGAGGTGACACTGAAGCTTTCTTT. It encodes CASRPPSEWTGGDTEAFF. The V and J genes are TRBV2 and TRBJ1-1, with 7 bases matching TRBD1. V was clipped by 6 bases and J by 3 bases; unmatched bases: 19. The CDR3 loop spans 18 amino acids. The germline CDR1 and CDR2 sequences are SNHLY and FYNNEI.